This section outlines one T cell receptor beta chain sequence together with its context. The authors' processing: Quantification of nucleated cells was approximated via reference gene primer amplification. Some clones are missing from TCRdb's copy, which holds only in-frame ones; the method was immunoSEQ multiplex PCR. That table is the source of V, J and clone size, and D and trimming were worked out from the DNA. The sample contains some 83,000 clones, roughly nine tenths of which appear only once. The source of the sample is a study of blood T cell repertoires in COVID-19. Study-level information: Spain, Italy and the United States supplied samples that represented acute and convalescent COVID-19. Nucleic acid was either cDNA or gDNA, and it came from T cells, B-cell-depleted T cells, or PBMCs.

V lost 6 bases and J 6 bases, leaving 10 bases between the germline ends. The CDR3 totals 11 residues. From germline, CDR1 is DFQATT and CDR2 SNEGSKA (reference sequence). The specimen was peripheral blood. The receptor was isolated from a man aged 45 to 65 with acute or convalescent COVID-19. The V call is TRBV20-1, the J call TRBJ2-3; D remains unclear. The CDR3 region has the DNA TGCAGTGCAGCCCCCTTGGATACGCAGTATTTT. This sequence encodes CSAAPLDTQYF.